The sequence of this T cell receptor (beta chain) was determined in a study of T cells in localized non-small cell lung cancer. Broader study findings: Increased T cell density in blood showed an association with longer overall survival. Uninvolved nearby lung showed the greatest T cell clonality, exceeding that found in tumor. The study sequenced only one region of the tumor. As a result, intratumor heterogeneity could not be excluded and remains possible. Paired adjacent lung recovered a median around 60 of the top 100 tumor clones.

Within the sample, this clone is medium-sized. Its specificity is not known. TCRdb's copy holds only in-frame clones and misses some; the assay was immunoSEQ multiplex PCR. The sample holds about 980 clones, roughly a fifth seen once. This TCR was sampled from a man aged 40 to 70 with stage III squamous cell lung carcinoma. The material was normal lung tissue next to the tumor, obtained before any cancer treatment.

The DNA of the CDR3 is TGTGCCAGCAGCTTAAACAGGGGCAGGGAGACCCAGTACTTC. It codes for CASSLNRGRETQYF. The chain joins TRBV11-1 to TRBJ2-5, with 7 positions matching TRBD1. Germline trimming cut 2 bases from V and 5 bases from J; bases unmatched to any gene: 5. Germline V gene data show CDR1 as SGHAT and CDR2 as FQDESV (reference sequence). This CDR3 comprises 14 residues. Full variable domain (rest looked up from reference TRBV11-1 and TRBJ2-5): EAEVAQSPRYKITEKSQAVAFWCDPISGHATLYWYRQILGQGPELLVQFQDESVVDDSQLPKDRFSAERLKGVDSTLKIQPAELGDSAMYLCASSLNRGRETQYFGPGTRLLVL.